This T cell receptor (beta chain) was obtained from a study of CD8+ T cells in alopecia areata. Extracted RNA was reverse transcribed into cDNA, the sequencing template. Clones were read by immunoSEQ multiplex PCR, and TCRdb kept only the in-frame ones, dropping some. The sample has some 190,000 clones; approximately 72% are singletons. In its sample, this clone was seen a few times. The treatment was: oral pan-JAK inhibitor, 5-10 mg twice daily. The source material was CD4+ T cells sorted from blood, sampled around week 42, from a patient treated with tofacitinib. The clonotype was recovered from a human donor with alopecia areata.

The CDR3 DNA reads TGTGCCAGCAGCTTGATCCAGGGCGGGACCGGGGAGCTGTTTTTT. It is translated as CASSLIQGGTGELFF. V usage is TRBV11-1 and J usage is TRBJ2-2; D tentatively fits TRBD1 or TRBD2 (5 bases each). Germline loops: CDR1 SGHAT, CDR2 FQDESV (reference sequence). Trimming left V 3 bases short and J 5 bases short, with 13 bases between. The CDR3 contains 15 residues. The entire variable domain, with the rest obtained from reference TRBV11-1 and TRBJ2-2, is as follows: EAEVAQSPRYKITEKSQAVAFWCDPISGHATLYWYRQILGQGPELLVQFQDESVVDDSQLPKDRFSAERLKGVDSTLKIQPAELGDSAMYLCASSLIQGGTGELFFGEGSRLTVL.